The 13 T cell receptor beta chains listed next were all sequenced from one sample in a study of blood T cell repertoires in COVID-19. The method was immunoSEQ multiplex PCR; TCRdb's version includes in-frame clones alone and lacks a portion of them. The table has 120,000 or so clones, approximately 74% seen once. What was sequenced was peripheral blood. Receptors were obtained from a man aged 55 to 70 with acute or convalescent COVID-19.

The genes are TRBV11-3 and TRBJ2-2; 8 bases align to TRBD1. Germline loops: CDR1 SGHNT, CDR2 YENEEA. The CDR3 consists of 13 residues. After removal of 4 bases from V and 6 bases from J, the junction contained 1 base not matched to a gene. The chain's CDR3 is CASSYRGAGELFF. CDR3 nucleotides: TGTGCCAGCAGCTACAGGGGGGCCGGGGAGCTGTTTTTT.

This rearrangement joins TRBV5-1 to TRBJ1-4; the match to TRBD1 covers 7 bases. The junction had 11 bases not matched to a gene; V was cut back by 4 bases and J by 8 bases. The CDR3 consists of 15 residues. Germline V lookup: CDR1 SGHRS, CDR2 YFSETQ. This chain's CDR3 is CASSPTGDGQEKLFF. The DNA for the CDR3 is TGCGCCAGCAGCCCCACAGGGGATGGTCAGGAAAAACTGTTTTTT.

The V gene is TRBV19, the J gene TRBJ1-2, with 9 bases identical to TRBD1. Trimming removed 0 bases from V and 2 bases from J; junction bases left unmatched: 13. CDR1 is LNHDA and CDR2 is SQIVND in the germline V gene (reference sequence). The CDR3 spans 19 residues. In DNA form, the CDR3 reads TGTGCCAGTAGTATAGACGCCCCGAGACAGGGGGGCCGAAACTATGGCTACACCTTC. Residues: CASSIDAPRQGGRNYGYTF. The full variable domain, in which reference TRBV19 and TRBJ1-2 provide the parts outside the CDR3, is DGGITQSPKYLFRKEGQNVTLSCEQNLNHDAMYWYRQDPGQGLRLIYYSQIVNDFQKGDIAEGYSVSREKKESFPLTVTSAQKNPTAFYLCASSIDAPRQGGRNYGYTFGSGTRLTVV.

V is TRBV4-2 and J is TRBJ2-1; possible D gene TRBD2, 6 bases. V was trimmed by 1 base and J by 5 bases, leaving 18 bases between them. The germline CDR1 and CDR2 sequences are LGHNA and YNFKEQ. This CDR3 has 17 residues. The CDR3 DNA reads TGTGCCAGCAGCCAAGGCGTAGGAACGGGAGTAAACAATGAGCAGTTCTTC. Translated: CASSQGVGTGVNNEQFF.

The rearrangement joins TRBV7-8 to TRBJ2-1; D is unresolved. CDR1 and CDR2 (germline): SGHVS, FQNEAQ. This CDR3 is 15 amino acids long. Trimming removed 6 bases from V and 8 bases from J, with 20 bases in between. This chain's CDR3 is CASRSTSARQDEQFF. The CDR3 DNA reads TGTGCCAGCAGGTCAACCTCAGCCCGGCAGGATGAGCAGTTCTTC.

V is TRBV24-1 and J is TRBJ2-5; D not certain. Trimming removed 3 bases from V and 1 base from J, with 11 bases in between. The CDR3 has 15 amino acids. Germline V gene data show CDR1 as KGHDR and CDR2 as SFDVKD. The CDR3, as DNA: TGTGCCACCAGTGATATCGGGTCCCTCCAAGAGACCCAGTACTTC. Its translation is CATSDIGSLQETQYF.

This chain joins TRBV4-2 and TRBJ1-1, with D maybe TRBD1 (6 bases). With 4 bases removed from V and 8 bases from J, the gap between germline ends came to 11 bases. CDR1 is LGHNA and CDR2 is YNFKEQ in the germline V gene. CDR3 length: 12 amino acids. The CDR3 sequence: CASSPGAEEAFF. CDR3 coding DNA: TGTGCCAGCAGCCCAGGGGCAGAAGAAGCTTTCTTT.

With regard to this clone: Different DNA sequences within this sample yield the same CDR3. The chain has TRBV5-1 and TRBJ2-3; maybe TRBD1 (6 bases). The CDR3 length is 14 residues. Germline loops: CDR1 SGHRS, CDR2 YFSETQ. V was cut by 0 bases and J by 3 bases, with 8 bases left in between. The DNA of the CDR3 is TGCGCCAGCAGCTTGGGGGGGCAAACAGATACGCAGTATTTT. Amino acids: CASSLGGQTDTQYF.

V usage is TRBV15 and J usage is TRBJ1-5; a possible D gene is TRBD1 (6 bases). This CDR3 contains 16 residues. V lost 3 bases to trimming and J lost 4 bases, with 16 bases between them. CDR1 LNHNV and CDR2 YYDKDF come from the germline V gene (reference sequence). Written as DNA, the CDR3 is TGTGCCACCAGCAGGGTGGGACAACTTGGAAATCAGCCCCAGCATTTT. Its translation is CATSRVGQLGNQPQHF. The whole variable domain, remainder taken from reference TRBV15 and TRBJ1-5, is DAMVIQNPRYQVTQFGKPVTLSCSQTLNHNVMYWYQQKSSQAPKLLFHYYDKDFNNEADTPDNFQSRRPNTSFCFLDIRSPGLGDTAMYLCATSRVGQLGNQPQHFGDGTRLSIL.

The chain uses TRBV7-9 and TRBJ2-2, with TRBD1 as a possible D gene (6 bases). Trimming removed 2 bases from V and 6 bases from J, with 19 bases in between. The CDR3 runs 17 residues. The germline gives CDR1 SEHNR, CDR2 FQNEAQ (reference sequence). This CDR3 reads CASSLTTGNYRPGELFF. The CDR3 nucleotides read TGTGCCAGCAGCTTAACTACAGGGAATTATAGGCCCGGGGAGCTGTTTTTT. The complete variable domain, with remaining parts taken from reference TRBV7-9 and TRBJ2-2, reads DTGVSQNPRHKITKRGQNVTFRCDPISEHNRLYWYRQTLGQGPEFLTYFQNEAQLEKSRLLSDRFSAERPKGSFSTLEIQRTEQGDSAMYLCASSLTTGNYRPGELFFGEGSRLTVL.

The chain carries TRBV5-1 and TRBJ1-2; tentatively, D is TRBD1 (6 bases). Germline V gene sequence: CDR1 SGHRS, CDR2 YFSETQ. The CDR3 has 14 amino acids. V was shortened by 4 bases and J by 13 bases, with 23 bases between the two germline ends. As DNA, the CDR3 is TGCGCCAGCAGCGTTGGGGGCGGGCTAGAGGAGTGCACCTTC. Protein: CASSVGGGLEECTF. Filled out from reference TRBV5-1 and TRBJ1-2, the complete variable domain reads KAGVTQTPRYLIKTRGQQVTLSCSPISGHRSVSWYQQTPGQGLQFLFEYFSETQRNKGNFPGRFSGRQFSNSRSEMNVSTLELGDSALYLCASSVGGGLEECTFGSGTRLTVV.

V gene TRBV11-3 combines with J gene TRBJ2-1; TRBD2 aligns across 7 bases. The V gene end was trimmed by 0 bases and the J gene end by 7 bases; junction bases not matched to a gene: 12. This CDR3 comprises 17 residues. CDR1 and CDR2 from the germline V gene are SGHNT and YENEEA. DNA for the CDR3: TGTGCCAGCAGCTTAGAATTGGCTAGCGGCCCCTTAAATGAGCAGTTCTTC. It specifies CASSLELASGPLNEQFF. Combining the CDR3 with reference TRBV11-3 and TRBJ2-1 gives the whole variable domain EAGVVQSPRYKIIEKKQPVAFWCNPISGHNTLYWYLQNLGQGPELLIRYENEEAVDDSQLPKDRFSAERLKGVDSTLKIQPAELGDSAVYLCASSLELASGPLNEQFFGPGTRLTVL.

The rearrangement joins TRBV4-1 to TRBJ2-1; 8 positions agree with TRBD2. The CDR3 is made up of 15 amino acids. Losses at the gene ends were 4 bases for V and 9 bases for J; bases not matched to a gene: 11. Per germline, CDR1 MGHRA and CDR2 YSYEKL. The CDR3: CASSPSGGAFSEQFF. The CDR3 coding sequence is TGCGCCAGCAGCCCCTCGGGGGGGGCCTTTAGTGAGCAGTTCTTC.